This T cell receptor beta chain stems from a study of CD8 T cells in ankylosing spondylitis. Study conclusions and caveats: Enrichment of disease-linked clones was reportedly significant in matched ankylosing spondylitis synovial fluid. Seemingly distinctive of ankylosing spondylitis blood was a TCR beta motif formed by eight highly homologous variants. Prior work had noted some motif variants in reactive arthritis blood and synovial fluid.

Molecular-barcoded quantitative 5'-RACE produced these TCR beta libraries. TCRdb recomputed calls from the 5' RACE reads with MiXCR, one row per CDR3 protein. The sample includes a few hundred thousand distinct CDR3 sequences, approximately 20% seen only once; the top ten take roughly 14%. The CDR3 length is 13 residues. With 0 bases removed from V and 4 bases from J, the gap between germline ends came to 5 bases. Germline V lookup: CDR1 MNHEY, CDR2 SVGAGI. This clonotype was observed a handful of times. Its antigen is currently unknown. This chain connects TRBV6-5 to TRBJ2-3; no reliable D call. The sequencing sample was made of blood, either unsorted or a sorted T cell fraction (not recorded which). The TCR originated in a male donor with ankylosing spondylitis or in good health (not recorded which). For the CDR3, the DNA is TGTGCCAGCAGTTACTCGAAAGCAGATACGCAGTATTTT. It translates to CASSYSKADTQYF.